This TCR beta chain was documented in a study of T cell repertoires in cytomegalovirus infection. Study-wide context: HLA-B-restricted CMV epitopes that are well studied, plus recently identified HLA-C-restricted ones, were used by the study. CMV infection and matching HLA type were both indicated by public TCR beta signatures. General study points: HLA-C-restricted TCR beta clonotypes specific for CMV led the ex vivo response. The cumulative frequency of public TCR beta families identified carriers of CMV plus the relevant HLA.

V gave up 6 bases and J gave up 5 bases, with 13 bases separating them. Germline V gives CDR1 DFQATT, CDR2 SNEGSKA (reference sequence). This CDR3 is 12 amino acids long. With regard to this clonotype: Antigen unknown.

TCRdb independently ran MiXCR on the reads; one entry per CDR3 protein. The table shows more than 300,000 distinct CDR3 sequences, with about 35% occurring only once. The rearrangement links TRBV20-1 to TRBJ1-1, with unresolved D. The sequencing used cultured PBMCs, collected from culture after CMV antigen stimulation. The clonotype comes from a human donor in good health (CMV status not recorded). Some clones in this sample may be carry-over from other donors' samples. CDR3 DNA: TGCAGTGCCACAAGGGCGGGGACTGAAGCTTTCTTT. Encoded protein: CSATRAGTEAFF.